This T cell receptor (beta chain) was observed in a study of blood T cell repertoires in COVID-19. Across the study: Acute and convalescent COVID-19 specimens originated in the United States, Italy and Spain. The cDNA or gDNA used as material had been derived from T cells, B-cell-depleted T cells, or PBMCs.

The CDR3 has 15 residues. Germline V lookup: CDR1 LGHDT, CDR2 YNNKEL (reference sequence). Trimming cost V 5 bases and J 6 bases, with 16 bases left between them. The cohort comprised adults aged 18 to 89 years residing in 20 to 30 US areas. Researchers sorted participants into cohorts using their self-reported clinical history. Generated by immunoSEQ multiplex PCR, the TCRdb table keeps only in-frame clones and is missing some. Of roughly 200,000 clones listed, around 87% are singletons. The chain recombines TRBV3-1 (or the pseudogene TRBV3-2) with TRBJ1-4; D is possibly TRBD1 (6 bases). Source material: PBMCs or T cells enriched from blood (not recorded which). This clonotype originated in a man between 25 and 39 years old in a cohort exposed to, infected with or recovered from COVID-19 (not recorded which). CDR3 sequence (DNA): TGTGCCAGCAGCGCCCGACAGGCTAGGGATGAAAAACTGTTTTTT. Translation gives CASSARQARDEKLFF.